This TCR beta chain was found in a study of Tregs in tolerant kidney transplant recipients. This CDR3 region has 14 residues. Per the germline V gene, CDR1 is SQVTM and CDR2 is ANQGSEA. Trimming removed 0 bases from V and 2 bases from J, with 10 bases in between. Some clones are missing from TCRdb's copy, which holds only in-frame ones; the method was immunoSEQ multiplex PCR. This table has 40,000 to 50,000 clones, around 90% appearing once. The nonmyeloablative bone marrow transplants came from related graft donors, with transient mixed chimerism. Only one count was recorded for this clone. The specimen was CD8+ T cells from blood (PBMCs), collected 12 months after the transplant. The genes are TRBV29-1 and TRBJ1-2, with a weak D call TRBD1 (6 bases). The receptor comes from a human patient who received a combined kidney and bone marrow transplant. A subset of T cells may come from the graft donor. The DNA of the CDR3 is TGCAGCGTTGAAGATACGGACAGAAACTATGGCTACACCTTC. Translated: CSVEDTDRNYGYTF.